This T cell receptor (beta chain) is drawn from a study of blood T cell repertoires in COVID-19. As for the study in general: In each case, the material was cDNA or gDNA derived from T cells, B-cell-depleted T cells, or PBMCs.

The CDR3 extends over 14 amino acids. The V segment lost 4 bases and the J segment 11 bases; nucleotides outside the gene matches: 10. Germline V gene data show CDR1 as MNHEY and CDR2 as SMNVEV (reference sequence). Authors' data handling: For nucleated cells, counts were estimated from reference gene primer amplification. Sequencing used immunoSEQ multiplex PCR; TCRdb keeps in-frame clones, though not all of them. V and J calls and clone size are given by that table; D and trimming were obtained from the DNA. The sample contains 340,000 or so clones, 87% of which appear only once. A few counts support this clone.

Sequencing was carried out using peripheral blood. The chain links TRBV27 to TRBJ1-5; 8 bases align to TRBD1. This receptor was taken from a man aged 45-60 years with active or convalescent COVID-19. CDR3 loop: CASSSGQGTSAQHF. The DNA for the CDR3 is TGTGCCAGCAGTTCCGGACAGGGAACGTCGGCCCAGCATTTT.